The source of this T cell receptor beta chain is a study of response to subunit inactivated influenza vaccine. Study results and limitations: Authors proposed each seasonal influenza vaccination draws in few new T cells.

On this clonotype: Its antigen is currently unknown.

The CDR3 loop spans 14 amino acids. Trimming pared 0 bases from V and 2 bases from J, leaving 10 bases between. CDR1 and CDR2 from the germline V gene are DFQATT and SNEGSKA (reference sequence). TCRdb redid the calling of the RT-PCR reads with MiXCR, one entry per CDR3 protein. The sample carries about 480,000 distinct CDR3 sequences, 10% to 15% recorded once. This chain connects TRBV20-1 to TRBJ1-1; D is unclear. The clonotype was recovered from a man aged 50 to 60 who received an inactivated influenza vaccine. Sequences were derived from PBMCs from blood, sampled about 40 days after vaccination. The CDR3 loop reads CSARDQGFNTEAFF. As DNA, the CDR3 is TGCAGTGCTAGAGATCAAGGGTTTAACACTGAAGCTTTCTTT.